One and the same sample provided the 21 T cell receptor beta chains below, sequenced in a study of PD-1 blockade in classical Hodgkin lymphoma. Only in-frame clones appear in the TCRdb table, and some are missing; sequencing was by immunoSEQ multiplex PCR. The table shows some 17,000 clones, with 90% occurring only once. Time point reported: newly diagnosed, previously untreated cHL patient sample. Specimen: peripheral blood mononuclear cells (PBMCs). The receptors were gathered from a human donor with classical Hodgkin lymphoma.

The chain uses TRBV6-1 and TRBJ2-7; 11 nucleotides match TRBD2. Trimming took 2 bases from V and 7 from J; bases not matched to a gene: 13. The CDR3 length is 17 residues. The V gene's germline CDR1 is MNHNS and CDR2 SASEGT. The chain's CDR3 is CASSENGILAGVREQYF. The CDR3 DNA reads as TGTGCCAGCAGTGAAAATGGTATACTAGCGGGAGTAAGGGAGCAGTACTTC.

CDR3 bases: TGCGCCAGCAGCCCGGCTTCGGGAGAGACCCAGTACTTC. It translates to CASSPASGETQYF. The chain employs TRBV5-1 and TRBJ2-5; D not resolved. Germline V gene lookup returns CDR1 SGHRS and CDR2 YFSETQ. V dropped 4 bases and J dropped 4 bases, with 11 bases sitting between them. This CDR3 is built from 13 residues.

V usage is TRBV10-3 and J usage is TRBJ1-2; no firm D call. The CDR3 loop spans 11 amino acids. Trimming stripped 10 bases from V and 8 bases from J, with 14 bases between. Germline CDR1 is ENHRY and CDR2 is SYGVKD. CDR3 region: CATPSDWGYTF. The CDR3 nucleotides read TGTGCCACCCCTAGTGATTGGGGCTACACCTTC.

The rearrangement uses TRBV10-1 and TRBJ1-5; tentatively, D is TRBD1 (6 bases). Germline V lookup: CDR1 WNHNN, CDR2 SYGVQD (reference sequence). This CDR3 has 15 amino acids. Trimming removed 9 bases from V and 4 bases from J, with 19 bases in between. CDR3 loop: CASNRDPRLNQPQHF. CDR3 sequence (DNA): TGCGCCAGTAACAGGGACCCCCGACTTAATCAGCCCCAGCATTTT.

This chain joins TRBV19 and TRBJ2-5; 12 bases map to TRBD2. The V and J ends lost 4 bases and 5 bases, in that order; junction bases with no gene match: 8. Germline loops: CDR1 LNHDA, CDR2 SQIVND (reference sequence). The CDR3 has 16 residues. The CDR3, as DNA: TGTGCCAGTAGTACTAGCGGGAGGGCCGTCGTCGAGACCCAGTACTTC. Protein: CASSTSGRAVVETQYF.

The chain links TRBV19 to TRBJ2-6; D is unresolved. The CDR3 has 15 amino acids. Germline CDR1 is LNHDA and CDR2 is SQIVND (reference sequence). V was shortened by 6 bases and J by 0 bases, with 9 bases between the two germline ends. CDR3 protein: CASSPWGSGANVLTF. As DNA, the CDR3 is TGTGCCAGTAGCCCTTGGGGCTCTGGGGCCAACGTCCTGACTTTC.

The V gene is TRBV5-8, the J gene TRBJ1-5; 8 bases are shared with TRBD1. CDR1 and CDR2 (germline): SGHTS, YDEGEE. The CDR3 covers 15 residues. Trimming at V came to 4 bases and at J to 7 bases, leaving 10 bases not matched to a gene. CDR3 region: CASSLTQGARQPQHF. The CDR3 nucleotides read TGTGCCAGCAGCCTCACCCAGGGGGCGAGGCAGCCCCAGCATTTT.

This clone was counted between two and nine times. CDR3 DNA: TGTGCCAGCAGCTTAGGTGGGAACACCGGGGAGCTGTTTTTT. Translated: CASSLGGNTGELFF. The chain recombines TRBV7-6 with TRBJ2-2; D not resolved. The ends were cut back, 1 base at V and 1 base at J, with 4 bases in the middle. The germline V gene has CDR1 SGHVS and CDR2 FNYEAQ. This CDR3 is 14 amino acids long.

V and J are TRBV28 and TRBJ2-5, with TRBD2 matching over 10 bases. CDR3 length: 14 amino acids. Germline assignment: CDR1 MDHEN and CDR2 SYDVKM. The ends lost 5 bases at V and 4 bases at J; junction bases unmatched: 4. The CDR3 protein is CASSPSGSLETQYF. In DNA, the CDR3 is TGTGCCAGCAGTCCTAGCGGGAGTCTAGAGACCCAGTACTTC.

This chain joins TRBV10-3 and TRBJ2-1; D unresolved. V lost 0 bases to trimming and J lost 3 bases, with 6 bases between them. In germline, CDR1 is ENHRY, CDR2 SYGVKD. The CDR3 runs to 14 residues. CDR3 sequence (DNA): TGTGCCATCAGTGAGTCAGGGAACTACAATGAGCAGTTCTTC. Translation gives CAISESGNYNEQFF.

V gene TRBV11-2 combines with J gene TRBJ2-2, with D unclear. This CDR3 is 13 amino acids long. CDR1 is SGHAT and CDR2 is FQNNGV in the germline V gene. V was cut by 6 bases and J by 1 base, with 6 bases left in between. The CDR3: CASRLQNTGELFF. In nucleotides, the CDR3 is TGTGCCAGCAGGCTACAGAACACCGGGGAGCTGTTTTTT.

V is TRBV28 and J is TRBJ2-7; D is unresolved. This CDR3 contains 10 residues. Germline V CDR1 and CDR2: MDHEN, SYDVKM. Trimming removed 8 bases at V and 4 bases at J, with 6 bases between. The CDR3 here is CASGYYEQYF. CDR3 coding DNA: TGTGCCAGCGGATATTACGAGCAGTACTTC.

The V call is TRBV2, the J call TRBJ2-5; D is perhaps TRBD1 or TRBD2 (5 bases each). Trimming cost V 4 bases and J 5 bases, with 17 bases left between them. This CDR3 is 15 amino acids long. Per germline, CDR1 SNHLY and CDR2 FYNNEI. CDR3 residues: CASSGARGRRETQYF. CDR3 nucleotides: TGTGCCAGCAGTGGAGCCCGGGGACGTAGGGAGACCCAGTACTTC.

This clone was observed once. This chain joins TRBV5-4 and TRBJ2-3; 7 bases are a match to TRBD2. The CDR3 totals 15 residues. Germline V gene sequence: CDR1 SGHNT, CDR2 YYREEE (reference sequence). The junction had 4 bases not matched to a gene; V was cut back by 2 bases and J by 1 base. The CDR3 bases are TGTGCCAGCAGCTTTTGGCTAGCGGGCACAGATACGCAGTATTTT. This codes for CASSFWLAGTDTQYF. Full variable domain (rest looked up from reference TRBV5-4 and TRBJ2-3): ETGVTQSPTHLIKTRGQQVTLRCSSQSGHNTVSWYQQALGQGPQFIFQYYREEENGRGNFPPRFSGLQFPNYSSELNVNALELDDSALYLCASSFWLAGTDTQYFGPGTRLTVL.

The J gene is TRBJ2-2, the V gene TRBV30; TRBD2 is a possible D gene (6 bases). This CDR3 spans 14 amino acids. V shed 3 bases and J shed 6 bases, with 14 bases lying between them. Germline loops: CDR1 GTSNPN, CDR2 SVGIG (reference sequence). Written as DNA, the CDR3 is TGTGCCTGGAGGGGTAGCGGTAGGGCCGGGGAGCTGTTTTTT. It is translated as CAWRGSGRAGELFF.

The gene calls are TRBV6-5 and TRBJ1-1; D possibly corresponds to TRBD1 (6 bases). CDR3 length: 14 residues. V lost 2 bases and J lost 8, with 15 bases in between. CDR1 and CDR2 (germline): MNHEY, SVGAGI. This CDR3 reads CASSYRPGHEEAFF. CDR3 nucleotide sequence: TGTGCCAGCAGTTACCGACCGGGACACGAAGAAGCTTTCTTT.

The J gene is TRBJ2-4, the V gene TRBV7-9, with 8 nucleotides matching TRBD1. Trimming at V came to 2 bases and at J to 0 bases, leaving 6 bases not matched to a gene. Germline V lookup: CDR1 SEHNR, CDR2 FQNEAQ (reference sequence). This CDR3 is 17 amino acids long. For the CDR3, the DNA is TGTGCCAGCAGCTTATTGGACAGGGTTCGAGCCAAAAACATTCAGTACTTC. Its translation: CASSLLDRVRAKNIQYF.

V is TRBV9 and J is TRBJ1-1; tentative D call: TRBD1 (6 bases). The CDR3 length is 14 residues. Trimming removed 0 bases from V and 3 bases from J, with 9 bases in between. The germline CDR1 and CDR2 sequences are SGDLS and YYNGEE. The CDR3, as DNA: TGTGCCAGCAGCGTAGACGAGGGGGACACTGAAGCTTTCTTT. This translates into CASSVDEGDTEAFF.

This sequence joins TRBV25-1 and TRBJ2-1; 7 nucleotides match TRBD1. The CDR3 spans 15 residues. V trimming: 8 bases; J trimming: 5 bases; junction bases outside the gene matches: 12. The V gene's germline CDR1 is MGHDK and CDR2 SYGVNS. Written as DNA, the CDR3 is TGTGCCAGCCTGGCCCCAAAACAGGGGCACAATGAGCAGTTCTTC. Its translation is CASLAPKQGHNEQFF.

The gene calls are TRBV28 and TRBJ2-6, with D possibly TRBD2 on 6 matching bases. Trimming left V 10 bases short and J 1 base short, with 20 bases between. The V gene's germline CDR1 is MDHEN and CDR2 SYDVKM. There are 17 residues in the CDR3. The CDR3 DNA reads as TGTGCCATCCAGTTGGGGAACGGGAGATCTGGGGCCAACGTCCTGACTTTC. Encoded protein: CAIQLGNGRSGANVLTF.

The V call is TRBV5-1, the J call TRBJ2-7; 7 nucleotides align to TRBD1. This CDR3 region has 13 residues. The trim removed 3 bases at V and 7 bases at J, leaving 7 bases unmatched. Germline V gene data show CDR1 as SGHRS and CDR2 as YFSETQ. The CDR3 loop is CASSWGQSREQYF. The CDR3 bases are TGCGCCAGCAGCTGGGGACAGAGTAGGGAGCAGTACTTC.